One and the same sample provided the 8 T cell receptor beta chains below, sequenced in a study of CD8 T cells in ankylosing spondylitis. TCRdb used MiXCR to reprocess the 5' RACE reads, holding one entry per CDR3 protein. Among 200,000 to 300,000 distinct CDR3 sequences listed, 20% to 30% were seen once. The specimen was blood, either unsorted or a sorted T cell fraction (not recorded which). These receptors came from a male donor with ankylosing spondylitis or in good health (not recorded which).

This clonotype was seen only once. One base away lies a much larger clone, so this may be a sequencing read error. This chain uses TRBV5-1 with TRBJ2-1; TRBD1 might be the D (5 bases). This CDR3 has 13 amino acids. CDR1 is SGHRS, CDR2 YFSETQ, per germline. CDR3 loop: CAGSEDTSDEQFF. The DNA of the CDR3 is TGCGCCGGCAGCGAGGACACCTCGGATGAGCAGTTCTTC.

This clonotype was seen many times. The gene calls are TRBV20-1 and TRBJ1-2, with TRBD1 identical over 7 bases. The CDR3 runs 17 residues. With V trimmed by 5 bases and J by 0 bases, 15 bases remained unmatched. The germline gives CDR1 DFQATT, CDR2 SNEGSKA (reference sequence). CDR3 DNA: TGCAGTGCTCCCATCCTTGATGGACAGGCCGCTAACTATGGCTACACCTTC. It translates to CSAPILDGQAANYGYTF.

In DNA form, the CDR3 reads TGCAGCGTTTTTAGACAGGGCTATGGCTACACCTTC. It is translated as CSVFRQGYGYTF. V usage is TRBV29-1 and J usage is TRBJ1-2; TRBD1 agrees at 7 bases. V dropped 5 bases and J dropped 4; count of bases not matched to a gene: 4. Looked up from germline, CDR1 is SQVTM and CDR2 is ANQGSEA. The length of the CDR3 is 12 residues.

The V gene is TRBV10-1, the J gene TRBJ2-3; D possibly corresponds to TRBD2 (7 bases). Germline lookup yields CDR1 WNHNN and CDR2 SYGVQD (reference sequence). V was pared by 3 bases and J by 1 base, with 11 bases between. The CDR3 is 15 amino acids. DNA for the CDR3: TGCGCCAGCAGTGACGGGCGGGGGCGCACAGATACGCAGTATTTT. Protein sequence: CASSDGRGRTDTQYF.

This clonotype was detected ten times or more. The genes are TRBV12-3 or TRBV12-4 and TRBJ2-7; the match to TRBD2 covers 8 bases. This CDR3 contains 14 residues. Losses at the gene ends were 6 bases for V and 2 bases for J; bases not matched to a gene: 6. The CDR3 reads CASSRRGATYEQYF. CDR3 bases: TGTGCCAGCAGCCGGCGGGGGGCCACCTACGAGCAGTACTTC.

This rearrangement joins TRBV29-1 to TRBJ2-7, with 8 nucleotides matching TRBD1. CDR1 SQVTM and CDR2 ANQGSEA come from the germline V gene. V shed 7 bases and J 10 bases; nucleotides not matched to a gene: 24. CDR3 length equals 16 residues. Written as DNA, the CDR3 is TGCAGCGCCGTGGACAGGGCGGGGTTGGACTCAACTCCCCAGTACTTC. Its protein is CSAVDRAGLDSTPQYF.

This clonotype was seen more than once but under ten times. CDR3 amino acids: CSVVLPPTGTGYTF. The CDR3 nucleotides are TGCAGCGTTGTACTTCCCCCTACAGGGACTGGCTACACCTTC. This rearrangement joins TRBV29-1 to TRBJ1-2; D is possibly TRBD1 (6 bases). V was clipped by 4 bases and J by 7 bases, with 19 bases between them. Per the germline V gene, CDR1 is SQVTM and CDR2 is ANQGSEA. The length of the CDR3 is 14 residues.

This clonotype was observed many times. The V gene is TRBV28, the J gene TRBJ2-7, with 9 bases fitting TRBD2. Trimming took 11 bases from V and 6 from J; bases not matched to a gene: 11. Per the germline V gene, CDR1 is MDHEN and CDR2 is SYDVKM. CDR3 length: 13 residues. CDR3 protein: CAGGTSRGPEQYF. The CDR3 DNA reads TGTGCCGGGGGGACTAGCCGGGGTCCCGAGCAGTACTTC.